A single sample is the source of the 10 T cell receptor beta chains below, sequenced in a study of Ad26.COV2.S vaccination and SARS-CoV-2 variants. Assay: immunoSEQ multiplex PCR; the TCRdb copy retains only in-frame clones and omits some. The table includes 200,000 to 300,000 clones, more than 75% detected once. Treatment defined: roughly 19 received Ad26.COV2.S at low or high dose, single or two shots; roughly five received placebo; per-sample allocation not given. All samples were drawn on day 63, counting from the first vaccine or placebo injection. Specimen: peripheral blood, collected in a trial of Ad26.COV2.S vaccine versus placebo. Source of these receptors: a person between 18 and 60 years old who received the Ad26.COV2.S COVID-19 vaccine or a placebo.

The V and J genes are TRBV19 and TRBJ2-3, with D unclear. The CDR3 has 14 residues. In germline, CDR1 is LNHDA, CDR2 SQIVND (reference sequence). V lost 4 bases and J 0 bases, leaving 8 bases between the germline ends. CDR3 region: CASSTDPSTDTQYF. The CDR3 DNA reads TGTGCCAGTAGTACGGATCCTAGCACAGATACGCAGTATTTT. Drawing the rest from reference TRBV19 and TRBJ2-3, the complete variable domain is DGGITQSPKYLFRKEGQNVTLSCEQNLNHDAMYWYRQDPGQGLRLIYYSQIVNDFQKGDIAEGYSVSREKKESFPLTVTSAQKNPTAFYLCASSTDPSTDTQYFGPGTRLTVL.

The chain links TRBV7-3 to TRBJ2-4, with TRBD1 as a possible D gene (6 bases). Germline loops: CDR1 SGHTA, CDR2 FQGTGA. With 2 bases removed from V and 3 bases from J, the gap between germline ends came to 14 bases. The CDR3 runs 16 residues. The DNA of the CDR3 is TGTGCCAGCAGCTTAGGTCCCCAGGGGCACAAAAACATTCAGTACTTC. Translating gives CASSLGPQGHKNIQYF.

The gene calls are TRBV30 and TRBJ2-7, with D tentatively TRBD1 (5 bases). V lost 1 base and J 6 bases, leaving 13 bases between the germline ends. The germline V gene encodes CDR1 GTSNPN and CDR2 SVGIG (reference sequence). This CDR3 is built from 13 residues. The CDR3 region has the DNA TGTGCCTGGAGTGACTCAGGGTATCTCGAGCAGTACTTC. Its protein product is CAWSDSGYLEQYF.

J is TRBJ1-6 and V is TRBV19; D gene ambiguous. Per germline, CDR1 LNHDA and CDR2 SQIVND (reference sequence). The V end lost 7 bases, the J end lost 6 bases, and 19 bases lay between the germline ends. The CDR3 loop spans 16 amino acids. For the CDR3, the DNA is TGTGCCAGTACCTCGGCGAGCGGAAGGACTAATTCACCCCTCCACTTT. This sequence encodes CASTSASGRTNSPLHF.

V and J are TRBV4-1 and TRBJ2-7, with 9 bases that match TRBD2. CDR1 is MGHRA and CDR2 is YSYEKL in the germline V gene. This CDR3 comprises 15 residues. Trimming took 0 bases from V and 2 from J; bases not matched to a gene: 2. In DNA, the CDR3 is TGCGCCAGCAGCCAAGACCTAGCGGGGACCTACGAGCAGTACTTC. Amino acid sequence: CASSQDLAGTYEQYF.

The chain recombines TRBV12-3 or TRBV12-4 with TRBJ1-2; tentatively, D is TRBD1 (6 bases). CDR3 length equals 13 residues. The V gene lost 4 bases and the J gene lost 8 bases, with 14 bases spanning the gap. The CDR3 spells CASSSQGSWGYTF. For the CDR3, the DNA is TGTGCCAGCAGTTCCCAGGGGTCGTGGGGCTACACCTTC.

This clone was detected only once. The chain links TRBV5-1 to TRBJ2-1; perhaps TRBD2 as D (5 bases). This CDR3 contains 15 residues. Germline loops: CDR1 SGHRS, CDR2 YFSETQ. The V end was cut by 0 bases, the J end by 4 bases, with 11 bases between. The CDR3 sequence: CASSLVLDKYNEQFF. CDR3 sequence (DNA): TGCGCCAGCAGCTTGGTACTAGATAAGTACAATGAGCAGTTCTTC.

The chain links TRBV2 to TRBJ2-3; D unresolved. There are 14 residues in the CDR3. Germline V gene lookup returns CDR1 SNHLY and CDR2 FYNNEI. Trimming removed 4 bases at V and 8 bases at J, with 16 bases between. CDR3 loop: CASSVIGLSGTQYF. CDR3 coding DNA: TGTGCCAGCAGTGTTATTGGGCTTTCGGGTACGCAGTATTTT.

V and J are TRBV25-1 and TRBJ2-5, with D perhaps TRBD1 or TRBD2 (5 bases each). The CDR3 runs to 15 residues. Per germline, CDR1 MGHDK and CDR2 SYGVNS. Trimming left V 2 bases short and J 2 bases short, with 12 bases between. CDR3 in amino acids: CASSEGTFIQETQYF. CDR3 bases: TGTGCCAGCAGTGAAGGGACCTTTATTCAAGAGACCCAGTACTTC.

In this sample, this clone turned up once. J is TRBJ1-2 and V is TRBV18; D uncertain. Germline CDR1 and CDR2: KGHSH and LQKENI. The CDR3 spans 13 residues. Trimming removed 1 base at V and 11 bases at J, with 14 bases between. The DNA of the CDR3 is TGTGCCAGCTCACCACAACACACAAGGGAGTACACCTTC. Translating it yields CASSPQHTREYTF.